These 24 T cell receptor beta chains originate from one sample sequenced in a study of cytomegalovirus exposure and HLA in healthy donors. The PCR made use of 60 Vbeta and 13 Jbeta primers. Measured with immunoSEQ multiplex PCR; TCRdb has only the in-frame clones, and not every one. Among around 140,000 clones listed, around two thirds were seen once. The sequencing input was PBMCs. These receptors all come from a woman in her fifties or sixties in good health and CMV-seropositive.

The V gene is TRBV30, the J gene TRBJ2-7, with 11 nucleotides matching TRBD2. The CDR3 has 14 residues. Germline assignment: CDR1 GTSNPN and CDR2 SVGIG (reference sequence). The junction had 6 bases not matched to a gene; V was cut back by 2 bases and J by 6 bases. The CDR3 sequence is CAWSPLAGGSEQYF. In DNA, the CDR3 is TGTGCCTGGAGTCCCCTAGCGGGAGGAAGCGAGCAGTACTTC.

The chain is built from TRBV12-5 and TRBJ1-1; D gene ambiguous. The germline V gene encodes CDR1 LGHNT and CDR2 FRNRAP. The CDR3 spans 13 residues. Between the trimmed V and J ends, which lost 5 bases and 2 bases, there was a span of 9 bases. The CDR3 loop reads CASGKEENTEAFF. The CDR3 DNA sequence: TGTGCTAGTGGTAAAGAGGAAAACACTGAAGCTTTCTTT. The whole variable domain, remainder taken from reference TRBV12-5 and TRBJ1-1, is DARVTQTPRHKVTEMGQEVTMRCQPILGHNTVFWYRQTMMQGLELLAYFRNRAPLDDSGMPKDRFSAEMPDATLATLKIQPSEPRDSAVYFCASGKEENTEAFFGQGTRLTVV.

This rearrangement joins TRBV5-1 to TRBJ1-2, with D possibly TRBD1 on 5 matching bases. V was cut by 6 bases and J by 8 bases, with 20 bases left in between. The CDR3 is made up of 14 amino acids. Germline CDR1 reads SGHRS; CDR2 reads YFSETQ. The CDR3 region has the DNA TGCGCCAGCACCGGGTGGGGGGGTACCGACGGCTACACCTTC. It codes for CASTGWGGTDGYTF.

The V gene is TRBV5-1, the J gene TRBJ1-1; the match to TRBD1 covers 9 bases. The CDR3 covers 16 residues. Germline V gene data show CDR1 as SGHRS and CDR2 as YFSETQ. V was clipped by 4 bases and J by 4 bases; unmatched bases: 11. The CDR3 reads CASSPGDRALGTEAFF. CDR3 sequence (DNA): TGCGCCAGCAGCCCAGGGGACAGGGCCCTTGGCACTGAAGCTTTCTTT.

This clone was seen only once. The CDR3 nucleotides read TGTGCCAGCAGCCCTGACAGGGGTGTAGGGGAGACCCAGTACTTC. Translation gives CASSPDRGVGETQYF. This chain joins TRBV13 and TRBJ2-5; 8 nucleotides line up with TRBD1. The V and J ends lost 5 bases and 5 bases, in that order; junction bases with no gene match: 10. CDR1 PRHDT and CDR2 FYEKMQ come from the germline V gene (reference sequence). This CDR3 region has 15 residues.

The gene calls are TRBV25-1 and TRBJ2-7; no firm D call. With 3 bases removed from V and 7 bases from J, the gap between germline ends came to 13 bases. The length of the CDR3 is 13 residues. Germline CDR1 and CDR2: MGHDK and SYGVNS. CDR3 protein: CASSESVSSEQYF. The DNA for the CDR3 is TGTGCCAGCAGTGAGTCCGTCTCCTCTGAGCAGTACTTC.

V usage is TRBV5-1 and J usage is TRBJ2-2, with D perhaps matching TRBD2 (5 bases). Germline CDR1 reads SGHRS; CDR2 reads YFSETQ. Trimming cost V 9 bases and J 1 base, with 13 bases left between them. The CDR3 sequence is 14 residues long. In DNA form, the CDR3 reads TGCGCCACCTTTAGAGGGTTGAACACCGGGGAGCTGTTTTTT. This translates into CATFRGLNTGELFF.

The chain employs TRBV16 and TRBJ1-2, with 12 bases aligning to TRBD1. V trimming: 4 bases; J trimming: 5 bases; junction bases outside the gene matches: 11. The CDR3 sequence is 17 residues long. From germline, CDR1 is KGHSY and CDR2 FQNENV. CDR3 region: CASSLQSGTGGVYGYTF. The CDR3 nucleotides are TGTGCCAGCAGCCTACAGTCCGGGACAGGGGGCGTTTATGGCTACACCTTC.

This chain connects TRBV6-5 to TRBJ1-4; 9 nucleotides line up with TRBD1. J was trimmed by 7 bases and V by 4 bases; bases with no gene match: 4. Germline CDR1 reads MNHEY; CDR2 reads SVGAGI. The CDR3 length is 14 residues. CDR3 sequence (DNA): TGTGCCAGCAGTTCCGGGACAGGGCCTGAAAAACTGTTTTTT. Protein product: CASSSGTGPEKLFF.

The chain joins TRBV19 to TRBJ2-1; 10 bases align to TRBD2. CDR1 and CDR2 from the germline V gene are LNHDA and SQIVND (reference sequence). The CDR3 is 17 amino acids. After removal of 5 bases from V and 1 base from J, the junction contained 8 bases not matched to a gene. CDR3 in DNA: TGTGCCAGTAGTTTCTATAGCGGGGGGTCTTCCTACAATGAGCAGTTCTTC. Its protein is CASSFYSGGSSYNEQFF.

This clone came up once. The chain links TRBV5-1 to TRBJ2-7, with no clear D. CDR1 is SGHRS, CDR2 YFSETQ, per germline. V was pared by 1 base and J by 5 bases, with 13 bases between. The CDR3 has 14 residues. CDR3 residues: CASSLTVLVNEQYF. CDR3 sequence (DNA): TGCGCCAGCAGCTTGACAGTCCTTGTGAACGAGCAGTACTTC.

This clone occurred once. V is TRBV7-8 and J is TRBJ1-1; 9 bases are shared with TRBD1. The J segment lost 1 base and the V segment lost 5 bases, leaving 5 bases of the junction unmatched. Germline V lookup: CDR1 SGHVS, CDR2 FQNEAQ. The CDR3 is 15 amino acids. The CDR3 region is CASSLKTGGNTEAFF. CDR3 coding DNA: TGTGCCAGCAGCCTTAAGACAGGGGGGAACACTGAAGCTTTCTTT.

A few counts support this clone. The chain links TRBV5-6 to TRBJ2-7; a weak D match, TRBD1 (6 bases). Germline V CDR1 and CDR2: SGHDT, YYEEEE. The CDR3 is made up of 15 amino acids. With 2 bases removed from V and 1 base from J, the gap between germline ends came to 13 bases. The CDR3 DNA sequence: TGTGCCAGCAGCTTCCCGGACAGAACTTCCTACGAGCAGTACTTC. Translated, it gives CASSFPDRTSYEQYF.

This rearrangement joins TRBV25-1 to TRBJ2-3, with 10 nucleotides matching TRBD2. Germline CDR1 and CDR2: MGHDK and SYGVNS. This CDR3 has 16 residues. J lost 2 bases, V lost 2 bases, and 4 bases had no gene match. The CDR3 DNA follows: TGTGCCAGCAGTGAAACGGGACTAGCGTACACAGATACGCAGTATTTT. This sequence encodes CASSETGLAYTDTQYF. Drawing the rest from reference TRBV25-1 and TRBJ2-3, the complete variable domain is EADIYQTPRYLVIGTGKKITLECSQTMGHDKMYWYQQDPGMELHLIHYSYGVNSTEKGDLSSESTVSRIRTEHFPLTLESARPSHTSQYLCASSETGLAYTDTQYFGPGTRLTVL.

The rearrangement joins TRBV6-1 to TRBJ2-7, with 8 bases fitting TRBD1. Losses at the gene ends were 8 bases for V and 6 bases for J; bases not matched to a gene: 6. CDR3 size: 12 residues. Germline assignment: CDR1 MNHNS and CDR2 SASEGT. CDR3 coding DNA: TGTGCCAGCCACCTAGACAGGGGCGAGCAGTACTTC. It encodes CASHLDRGEQYF.

Only a few counts were recorded for this clone. The V call is TRBV2, the J call TRBJ2-5; the D gene is possibly TRBD2 (6 bases). The V gene's germline CDR1 is SNHLY and CDR2 FYNNEI. V was trimmed by 1 base and J by 8 bases, leaving 17 bases between them. CDR3 size: 15 residues. The CDR3 reads CASSEGGWGGQTQYF. DNA for the CDR3: TGTGCCAGCAGTGAAGGTGGATGGGGAGGACAAACCCAGTACTTC.

J is TRBJ1-2 and V is TRBV28; 8 bases line up with TRBD1. This CDR3 region has 16 residues. From germline, CDR1 is MDHEN and CDR2 SYDVKM. J gave up 1 base and V 6 bases, and 10 bases lay outside the gene matches. The CDR3 DNA sequence: TGTGCCAGCAGCCTATTGACAGGGGCCAATAACTATGGCTACACCTTC. Its protein product is CASSLLTGANNYGYTF.

This rearrangement joins TRBV9 to TRBJ2-5; D may be TRBD2 (5 bases). V gave up 0 bases and J gave up 4 bases, with 10 bases separating them. The length of the CDR3 is 14 residues. Germline values: CDR1 SGDLS, CDR2 YYNGEE. CDR3 loop: CASSVGIGRETQYF. The CDR3 DNA sequence: TGTGCCAGCAGCGTAGGTATAGGGAGAGAGACCCAGTACTTC. The variable domain in full, with the rest retrieved from reference TRBV9 and TRBJ2-5, is DSGVTQTPKHLITATGQRVTLRCSPRSGDLSVYWYQQSLDQGLQFLIQYYNGEERAKGNILERFSAQQFPDLHSELNLSSLELGDSALYFCASSVGIGRETQYFGPGTRLLVL.

This chain links TRBV5-4 with TRBJ1-1; possibly TRBD1 for D (6 bases). The CDR3 is made up of 14 amino acids. Germline CDR1 reads SGHNT; CDR2 reads YYREEE (reference sequence). V was shortened by 2 bases and J by 2 bases, with 10 bases between the two germline ends. In DNA form, the CDR3 reads TGTGCCAGCAGCTTCCGGGACACCAACACTGAAGCTTTCTTT. Translation: CASSFRDTNTEAFF.

The CDR3 protein is CASSLEQGNQPQHF. The DNA for the CDR3 is TGTGCCAGCAGTTTAGAACAGGGGAATCAGCCCCAGCATTTT. The chain links TRBV28 to TRBJ1-5; 7 bases fit TRBD1. The CDR3 consists of 14 residues. The J segment lost 4 bases and the V segment lost 2 bases, leaving 2 bases of the junction unmatched. CDR1 MDHEN and CDR2 SYDVKM come from the germline V gene.

V is TRBV2 and J is TRBJ1-4; 9 bases are shared with TRBD1. Germline CDR1 SNHLY, CDR2 FYNNEI. The ends lost 9 bases at V and 11 bases at J; junction bases unmatched: 7. The CDR3 totals 12 residues. The CDR3 protein is CASAGQGYKLFF. CDR3 nucleotide sequence: TGTGCCAGTGCGGGACAGGGATATAAACTGTTTTTT.

The chain is built from TRBV11-2 and TRBJ1-5; 10 bases align to TRBD1. The CDR3 loop spans 14 amino acids. The J segment lost 6 bases and the V segment lost 1 base, leaving 0 bases of the junction unmatched. Looked up from germline, CDR1 is SGHAT and CDR2 is FQNNGV. The CDR3 here is CASSLGTGGQPQHF. The CDR3 coding sequence is TGTGCCAGCAGCTTAGGGACAGGGGGTCAGCCCCAGCATTTT.

The chain links TRBV5-1 to TRBJ2-7; a weak D match, TRBD1 (6 bases). V lost 2 bases and J 1 base, leaving 10 bases between the germline ends. Germline lookup yields CDR1 SGHRS and CDR2 YFSETQ. This CDR3 spans 14 amino acids. CDR3 sequence (DNA): TGCGCCAGCAGCTTCCGGGACACATCCTACGAGCAGTACTTC. Translating gives CASSFRDTSYEQYF.

The chain employs TRBV6-5 and TRBJ1-2; D unresolved. Between the trimmed V and J ends, which lost 4 bases and 5 bases, there was a span of 8 bases. The CDR3 is 12 amino acids. Germline values: CDR1 MNHEY, CDR2 SVGAGI. In nucleotides, the CDR3 is TGTGCCAGCAGTTTCCCCGGGTATGGCTACACCTTC. Residues: CASSFPGYGYTF.